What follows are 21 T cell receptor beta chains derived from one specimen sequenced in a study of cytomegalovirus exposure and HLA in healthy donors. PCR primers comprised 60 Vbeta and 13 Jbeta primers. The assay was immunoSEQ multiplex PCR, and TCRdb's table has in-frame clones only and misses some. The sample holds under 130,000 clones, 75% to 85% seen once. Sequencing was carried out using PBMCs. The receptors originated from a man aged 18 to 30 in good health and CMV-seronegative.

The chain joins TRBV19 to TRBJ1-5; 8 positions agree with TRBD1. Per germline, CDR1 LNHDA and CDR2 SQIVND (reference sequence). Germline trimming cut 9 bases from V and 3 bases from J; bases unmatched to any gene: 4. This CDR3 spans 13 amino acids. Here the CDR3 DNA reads TGTGCCAGCGTGACAGGGGACAATCAGCCCCAGCATTTT. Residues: CASVTGDNQPQHF. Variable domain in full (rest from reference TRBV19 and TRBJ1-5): DGGITQSPKYLFRKEGQNVTLSCEQNLNHDAMYWYRQDPGQGLRLIYYSQIVNDFQKGDIAEGYSVSREKKESFPLTVTSAQKNPTAFYLCASVTGDNQPQHFGDGTRLSIL.

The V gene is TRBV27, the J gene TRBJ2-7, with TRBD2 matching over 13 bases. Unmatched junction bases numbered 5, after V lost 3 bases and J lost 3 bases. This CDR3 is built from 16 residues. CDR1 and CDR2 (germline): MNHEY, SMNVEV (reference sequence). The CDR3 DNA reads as TGTGCCAGCAGTTTCGAGGGACTAGCGGGGTACTACGAGCAGTACTTC. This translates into CASSFEGLAGYYEQYF.

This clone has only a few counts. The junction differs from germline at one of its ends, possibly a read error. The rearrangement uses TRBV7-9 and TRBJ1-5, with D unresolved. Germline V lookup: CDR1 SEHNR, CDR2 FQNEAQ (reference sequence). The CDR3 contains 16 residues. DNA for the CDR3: TGTGCCAGCACCTTAGAGAGGAAGGCGGGCAATCAGCCCCAGCATTTT. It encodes CASTLERKAGNQPQHF.

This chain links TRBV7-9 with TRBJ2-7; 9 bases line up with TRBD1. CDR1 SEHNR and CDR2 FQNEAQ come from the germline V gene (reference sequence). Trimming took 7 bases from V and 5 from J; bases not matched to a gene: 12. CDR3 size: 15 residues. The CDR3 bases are TGTGCCAGCACCCCTCCGGGACAGGGAGGCCACGAGCAGTACTTC. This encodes CASTPPGQGGHEQYF.

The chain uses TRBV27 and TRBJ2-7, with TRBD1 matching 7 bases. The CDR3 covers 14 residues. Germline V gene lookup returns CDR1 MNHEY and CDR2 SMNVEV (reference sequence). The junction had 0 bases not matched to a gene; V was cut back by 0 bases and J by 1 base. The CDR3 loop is CASSLSGQSYEQYF. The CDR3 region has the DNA TGTGCCAGCAGTTTATCGGGACAGTCCTACGAGCAGTACTTC.

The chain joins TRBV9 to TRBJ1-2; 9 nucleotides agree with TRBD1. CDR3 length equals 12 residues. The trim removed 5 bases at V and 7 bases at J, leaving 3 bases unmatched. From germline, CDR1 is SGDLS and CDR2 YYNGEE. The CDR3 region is CASRQGAAGYTF. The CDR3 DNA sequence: TGTGCCAGCAGACAGGGGGCTGCTGGCTACACCTTC. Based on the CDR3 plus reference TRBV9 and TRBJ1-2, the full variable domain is DSGVTQTPKHLITATGQRVTLRCSPRSGDLSVYWYQQSLDQGLQFLIQYYNGEERAKGNILERFSAQQFPDLHSELNLSSLELGDSALYFCASRQGAAGYTFGSGTRLTVV.

The CDR3 loop reads CSVPFLNTEAFF. The DNA for the CDR3 is TGCAGCGTTCCCTTTCTGAACACTGAAGCTTTCTTT. V gene TRBV29-1 combines with J gene TRBJ1-1, with unresolved D. The V end lost 5 bases, the J end lost 0 bases, and 7 bases lay between the germline ends. CDR1 and CDR2 from the germline V gene are SQVTM and ANQGSEA. CDR3 length equals 12 residues.

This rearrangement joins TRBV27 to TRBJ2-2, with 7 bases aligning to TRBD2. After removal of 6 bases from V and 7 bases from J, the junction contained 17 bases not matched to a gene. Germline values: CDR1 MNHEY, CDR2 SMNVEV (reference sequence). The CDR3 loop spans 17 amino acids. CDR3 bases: TGTGCCAGCAGCGTCAGGGTGGCGGGAGAACGAAGCGGGGAGCTGTTTTTT. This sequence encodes CASSVRVAGERSGELFF.

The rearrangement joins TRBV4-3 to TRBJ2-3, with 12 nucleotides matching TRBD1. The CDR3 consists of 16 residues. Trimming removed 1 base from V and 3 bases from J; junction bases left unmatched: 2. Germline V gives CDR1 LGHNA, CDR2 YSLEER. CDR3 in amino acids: CASSQGDRGRTDTQYF. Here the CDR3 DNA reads TGCGCCAGCAGCCAAGGGGACAGGGGGCGAACAGATACGCAGTATTTT.

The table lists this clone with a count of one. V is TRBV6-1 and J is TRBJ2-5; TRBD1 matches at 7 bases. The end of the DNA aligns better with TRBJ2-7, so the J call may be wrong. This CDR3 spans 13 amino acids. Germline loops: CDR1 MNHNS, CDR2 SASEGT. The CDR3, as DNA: TGTGCCAGCAGACCGGGACAGAGCTACGAGCAGTACTTC. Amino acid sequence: CASRPGQSYEQYF.

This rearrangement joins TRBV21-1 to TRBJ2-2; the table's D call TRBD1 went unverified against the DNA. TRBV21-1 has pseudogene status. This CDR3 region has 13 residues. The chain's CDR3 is CASPNTGIRGVFF. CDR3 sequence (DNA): TGTGCCAGCCCTAATACAGGGATCAGGGGGGTGTTTTTT.

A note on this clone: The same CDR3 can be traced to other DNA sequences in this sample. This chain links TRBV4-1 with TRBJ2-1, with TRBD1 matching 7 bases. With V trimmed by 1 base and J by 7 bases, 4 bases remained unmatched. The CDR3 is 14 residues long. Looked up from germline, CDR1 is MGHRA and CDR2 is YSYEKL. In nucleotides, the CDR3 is TGCGCCAGCAGCCAAGGAGGGGGCACTAATGAGCAGTTCTTC. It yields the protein CASSQGGGTNEQFF.

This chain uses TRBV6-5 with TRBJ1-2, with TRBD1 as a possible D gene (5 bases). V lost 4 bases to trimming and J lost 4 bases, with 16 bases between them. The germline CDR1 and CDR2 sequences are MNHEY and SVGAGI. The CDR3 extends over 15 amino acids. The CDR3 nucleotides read TGTGCCAGCAGTTTCACCCTTCAGGGTACCTATGGCTACACCTTC. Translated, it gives CASSFTLQGTYGYTF.

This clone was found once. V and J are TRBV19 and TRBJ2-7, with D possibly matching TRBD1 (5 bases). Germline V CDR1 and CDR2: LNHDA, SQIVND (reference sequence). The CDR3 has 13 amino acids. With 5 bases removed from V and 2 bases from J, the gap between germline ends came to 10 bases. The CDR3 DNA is TGTGCCAGTAGTCACGGCAGGGCCTACGAGCAGTACTTC. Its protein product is CASSHGRAYEQYF.

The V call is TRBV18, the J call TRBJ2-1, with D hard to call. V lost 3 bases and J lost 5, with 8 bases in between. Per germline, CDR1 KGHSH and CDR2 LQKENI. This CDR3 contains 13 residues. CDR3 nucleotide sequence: TGTGCCAGCTCACCGAGCACCGACAATGAGCAGTTCTTC. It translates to CASSPSTDNEQFF.

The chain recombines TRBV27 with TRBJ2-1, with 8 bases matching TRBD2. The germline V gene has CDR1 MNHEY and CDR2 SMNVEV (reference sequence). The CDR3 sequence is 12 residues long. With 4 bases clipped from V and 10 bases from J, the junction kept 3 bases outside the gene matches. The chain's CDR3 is CASSSGGAEQFF. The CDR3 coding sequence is TGTGCCAGCAGTTCCGGGGGGGCGGAGCAGTTCTTC.

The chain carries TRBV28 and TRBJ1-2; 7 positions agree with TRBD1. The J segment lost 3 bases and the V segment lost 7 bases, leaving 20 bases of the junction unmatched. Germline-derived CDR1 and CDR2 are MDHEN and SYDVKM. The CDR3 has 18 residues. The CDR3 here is CASTTGARGGAAHYGYTF. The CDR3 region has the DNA TGTGCCAGCACCACAGGGGCTAGAGGGGGCGCGGCCCACTATGGCTACACCTTC.

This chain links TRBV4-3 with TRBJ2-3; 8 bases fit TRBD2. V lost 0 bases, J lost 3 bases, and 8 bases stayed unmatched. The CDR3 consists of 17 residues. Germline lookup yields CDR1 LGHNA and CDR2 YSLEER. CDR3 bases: TGCGCCAGCAGCCAAGATTGGGAGCGGGAGTTTACAGATACGCAGTATTTT. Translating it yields CASSQDWEREFTDTQYF.

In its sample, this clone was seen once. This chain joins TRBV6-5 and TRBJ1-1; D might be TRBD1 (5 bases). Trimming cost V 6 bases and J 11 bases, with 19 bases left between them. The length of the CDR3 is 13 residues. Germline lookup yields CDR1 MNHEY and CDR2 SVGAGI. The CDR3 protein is CASRGTPPSLAFF. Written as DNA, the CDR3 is TGTGCCAGCAGAGGGACTCCCCCCTCGCTGGCTTTCTTT.

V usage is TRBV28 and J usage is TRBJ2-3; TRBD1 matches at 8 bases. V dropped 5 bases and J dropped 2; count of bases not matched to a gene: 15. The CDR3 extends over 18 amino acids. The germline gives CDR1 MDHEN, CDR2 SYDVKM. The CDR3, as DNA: TGTGCCAGCAGTCCGGGACCCCGGACAGGGTGGGACACAGATACGCAGTATTTT. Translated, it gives CASSPGPRTGWDTDTQYF.

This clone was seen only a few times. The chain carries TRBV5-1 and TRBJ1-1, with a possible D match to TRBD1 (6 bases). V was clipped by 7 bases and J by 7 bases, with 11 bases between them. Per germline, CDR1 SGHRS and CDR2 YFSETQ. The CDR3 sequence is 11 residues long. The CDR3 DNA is TGCGCCAGCCGAGGACAGTATGAAGCTTTCTTT. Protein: CASRGQYEAFF.